These 29 T cell receptor beta chains were all obtained from the same sample, sequenced in a study of T cells in women clearing cervical HPV infection. Sequencing used immunoSEQ multiplex PCR; TCRdb keeps in-frame clones, though not all of them. The sample totals 14,000 or so clones. What was sequenced was blood buffy coat. These receptors originate from a woman between 18 and 75 years old with a cervical HPV16 infection that either progressed to CIN3+ or cleared (not recorded which).

CDR3 bases read: TGTGCCAGTAGGCCCGGGACAGGGACCGACATT. This sequence encodes CASRPGTGTDI. The CDR3 in its entirety is CASRPGTGTDIAFF. V usage is TRBV19 and J usage is TRBJ1-1; TRBD1 matches at 9 bases. The read finishes 3 residues shy of the CDR3 end, and the germline J gene is used to complete it. The CDR3 runs 14 residues. Germline assignment: CDR1 LNHDA and CDR2 SQIVND (reference sequence).

Worth noting for this clone: The observed sequence ends 3 residues before the CDR3 terminus, with the missing tail filled in from the germline J gene. This chain links TRBV5-1 with TRBJ2-7, with 7 positions matching TRBD1. The CDR3 is 14 amino acids. Germline V gene lookup returns CDR1 SGHRS and CDR2 YFSETQ. J was trimmed by 4 bases and V by 1 base; bases with no gene match: 5. The sequenced CDR3 bases are TGCGCCAGCAGCTTGAGGCAGGGGGAATACGAG. It encodes CASSLRQGEYE. The entire CDR3 is CASSLRQGEYEQYF.

About this clone itself: From the germline J gene comes the end of the CDR3, since the read stops 3 residues before it. This chain links TRBV2 with TRBJ1-3; D unclear. The germline gives CDR1 SNHLY, CDR2 FYNNEI. There are 13 residues in the CDR3. V dropped 6 bases and J dropped 0 bases, with 6 bases sitting between them. The CDR3 loop reads CASRERSGNTIYF. The CDR3 bases that were read are TGTGCCAGCAGAGAGCGCTCTGGAAACACC.

Notes on this clone: The read is 3 residues too short to cover the CDR3 end, so that end is filled in from the germline J gene. The chain couples TRBV5-1 to TRBJ1-2, with 7 bases fitting TRBD1. Germline CDR1 reads SGHRS; CDR2 reads YFSETQ. V lost 4 bases to trimming and J lost 3 bases; unmatched junction nucleotides: 3. The CDR3 length is 13 residues. The chain's CDR3 is CASSRDSYYGYTF. Partial CDR3 DNA: TGCGCCAGCAGCCGGGACAGCTACTATGGC.

A remark on this clone: The read ends 3 residues before the CDR3 terminus; that terminus is restored from the germline J gene. The chain couples TRBV7-6 to TRBJ2-4; D is possibly TRBD1 (6 bases). Germline V gene sequence: CDR1 SGHVS, CDR2 FNYEAQ. CDR3 length equals 15 residues. The CDR3 DNA, read in part, is TGTGCCAGCAGCCCTTCAGGGGCAGCTAACTATGGT. Translated, it gives CASSPSGAANYG. The full CDR3 protein is CASSPSGAANYGQYF.

As to this clone: The read terminates 3 residues ahead of where the CDR3 ends, so the germline J gene completes it. The chain is built from TRBV30 and TRBJ1-5, with a weak D call TRBD1 (6 bases). Trimming left V 4 bases short and J 3 bases short, with 13 bases between. Germline loops: CDR1 GTSNPN, CDR2 SVGIG (reference sequence). This CDR3 has 14 amino acids. The sequenced CDR3 bases are TGTGCCTGGACCAACAGGGCCTCCAATCAGCCC. Translating it yields CAWTNRASNQP. The entire CDR3 protein is CAWTNRASNQPQHF.

The sequenced CDR3 bases are TGTGCCAGCTCGGGACAGGGCTACGAC. Translating gives CASSGQGYD. From start to end, the CDR3 is CASSGQGYDYTF. This chain connects TRBV18 to TRBJ1-2, with 9 bases fitting TRBD1. Read coverage stops 3 residues before the CDR3 terminus; the germline J gene supplies the remainder. The germline V gene encodes CDR1 KGHSH and CDR2 LQKENI. This CDR3 has 12 amino acids.

With regard to this clone: The read finishes 3 residues shy of the CDR3 end, and the germline J gene is used to complete it. The rearrangement uses TRBV10-3 and TRBJ1-4, with 7 bases matching TRBD1. This CDR3 spans 17 amino acids. Per the germline V gene, CDR1 is ENHRY and CDR2 is SYGVKD. CDR3 DNA (partial): TGTGCCATCGGTCAGGACAGGCAGAGCTCCTATAATTCACCA. Protein: CAIGQDRQSSYNSP. The CDR3 in full is CAIGQDRQSSYNSPLFF.

The DNA read from the CDR3 is TGTGCCAGCTCACCACAGCGTCACAGGGAA. Its protein is CASSPQRHRE. In full, the CDR3 reads CASSPQRHREAFF. The chain joins TRBV18 to TRBJ1-1; possibly TRBD1 for D (5 bases). The observed sequence ends 3 residues before the CDR3 terminus, with the missing tail filled in from the germline J gene. The CDR3 runs 13 residues. Per germline, CDR1 KGHSH and CDR2 LQKENI.

For this clone: The CDR3 end lies 3 residues beyond the end of the read and is filled in from the germline J gene. The chain is built from TRBV11-2 and TRBJ2-5; unclear D gene. Trimming pared 2 bases from V and 3 bases from J, leaving 7 bases between. From germline, CDR1 is SGHAT and CDR2 FQNNGV. This CDR3 has 13 residues. The CDR3 protein is CASSLSREETQYF. The covered CDR3 bases are TGTGCCAGCAGCTTATCAAGGGAAGAGACC.

Comments on this clone: The read falls 3 residues short of the CDR3 end, and the missing part is taken from the germline J gene. The rearrangement uses TRBV6-1 and TRBJ2-3; D not resolved. Deletions cut 3 bases from V and 3 bases from J, with 13 bases between. Germline loops: CDR1 MNHNS, CDR2 SASEGT. This CDR3 region has 15 residues. The CDR3 DNA, read in part, is TGTGCCAGCAGTGATTCCAACATCCGTACAGATACG. It is translated as CASSDSNIRTDT. The full CDR3 is CASSDSNIRTDTQYF.

Notes on this clone: The read ends 3 residues early relative to the CDR3; the germline J gene fills the gap. V is TRBV7-2 and J is TRBJ2-5, with 8 bases lining up with TRBD1. Germline assignment: CDR1 SGHTA and CDR2 FQGNSA. The trim removed 0 bases at V and 5 bases at J, leaving 8 bases unmatched. The CDR3 consists of 16 residues. CDR3 DNA (partial): TGTGCCAGCAGCTTAGCCGGGACAGGCAATTCGGAGACC. Protein sequence: CASSLAGTGNSET. The whole CDR3 protein reads CASSLAGTGNSETQYF.

Regarding this clone: The read ends 3 residues before the CDR3 terminus; that terminus is restored from the germline J gene. The rearrangement uses TRBV20-1 and TRBJ1-5; 9 bases fit TRBD1. Trimming at V came to 3 bases and at J to 1 base, leaving 4 bases not matched to a gene. CDR3 size: 15 residues. The germline V gene encodes CDR1 DFQATT and CDR2 SNEGSKA (reference sequence). CDR3 in amino acids: CSASLGQGSNQPQHF. Incomplete CDR3 DNA: TGCAGTGCTAGTCTGGGACAGGGAAGCAATCAGCCC.

To note about this clone: The CDR3 end lies 3 residues beyond the end of the read and is filled in from the germline J gene. This chain joins TRBV20-1 and TRBJ1-2; TRBD1 aligns across 7 bases. Germline lookup yields CDR1 DFQATT and CDR2 SNEGSKA (reference sequence). The CDR3 is made up of 12 amino acids. With 5 bases clipped from V and 3 bases from J, the junction kept 3 bases outside the gene matches. CDR3 loop: CSAVDRDYGYTF. The covered CDR3 bases are TGCAGTGCTGTTGACAGGGACTATGGC.

In the case of this clone: The read terminates 3 residues before the CDR3 end, so the remaining end is supplied by the germline J gene. The J gene is TRBJ2-1, the V gene TRBV11-2, with D tentatively TRBD2 (6 bases). The V end was cut by 0 bases, the J end by 8 bases, with 14 bases between. CDR1 SGHAT and CDR2 FQNNGV come from the germline V gene. This CDR3 has 15 residues. This chain's CDR3 is CASSLDHGDSYEQFF. Incomplete CDR3 DNA: TGTGCCAGCAGCTTAGATCACGGGGACTCCTATGAG.

Of note for this clone: The read gets to within 3 residues of the CDR3 end, and the germline J gene fills in the rest. The V gene is TRBV7-3, the J gene TRBJ2-2, with D possibly TRBD1 on 5 matching bases. CDR3 length equals 14 residues. V lost 2 bases and J 3 bases, leaving 7 bases between the germline ends. Per the germline V gene, CDR1 is SGHTA and CDR2 is FQGTGA. CDR3: CASSLQGDTGELFF. The CDR3 DNA, read in part, is TGTGCCAGCAGCTTACAGGGCGACACCGGGGAG.

Comment on this clone: The observed sequence ends 3 residues before the CDR3 terminus, with the missing tail filled in from the germline J gene. The V and J genes are TRBV18 and TRBJ1-5; tentatively, D is TRBD1 (6 bases). The V end lost 3 bases, the J end lost 0 bases, and 12 bases lay between the germline ends. This CDR3 spans 16 amino acids. Per germline, CDR1 KGHSH and CDR2 LQKENI. CDR3 sequence: CASSPSGQNSNQPQHF. The CDR3 DNA, read in part, is TGTGCCAGCTCACCTTCGGGACAAAATAGCAATCAGCCC.

Regarding this clone: A junction boundary mismatches the germline segment, possibly from a read error. The CDR3 end lies 3 residues beyond the end of the read and is filled in from the germline J gene. This chain joins TRBV12-3 or TRBV12-4 and TRBJ2-4, with 10 bases aligning to TRBD2. This CDR3 has 15 residues. The CDR3 bases that were read are TGTGCCAGCAGATTAGCAGCGGGGGGGATGGGCATT. Translated: CASRLAAGGMGI. The entire CDR3 is CASRLAAGGMGIQYF.

CDR3 protein: CATRTIGQSQETQYF. The part of the CDR3 DNA that was read is TGCGCCACCAGAACAATCGGACAGAGCCAAGAGACT. V and J are TRBV5-1 and TRBJ2-4; tentatively, D is TRBD1 (6 bases). The read stops 3 residues short of the end of the CDR3; the missing end is completed from the germline J gene. The germline V gene has CDR1 SGHRS and CDR2 YFSETQ. The CDR3 loop spans 15 amino acids. Together with reference TRBV5-1 and TRBJ2-4, the CDR3 gives the full variable domain: KAGVTQTPRYLIKTRGQQVTLSCSPISGHRSVSWYQQTPGQGLQFLFEYFSETQRNKGNFPGRFSGRQFSNSRSEMNVSTLELGDSALYLCATRTIGQSQETQYFGAGTRLSVL.

Notes on this clone: The read comes to an end 3 residues before the CDR3 does, leaving the germline J gene to fill in the end. The chain employs TRBV7-9 and TRBJ1-4; D ambiguous. The germline CDR1 and CDR2 sequences are SEHNR and FQNEAQ (reference sequence). This CDR3 has 13 amino acids. V lost 5 bases to trimming and J lost 0 bases, with 4 bases between them. CDR3 in amino acids: CASSPATNEKLFF. The CDR3 bases that were read are TGTGCCAGCAGCCCTGCAACTAATGAAAAA.

To note about this clone: The read halts 3 residues ahead of the CDR3 end, with the missing end drawn from the germline J gene. The chain couples TRBV20-1 to TRBJ2-3, with D perhaps matching TRBD2 (7 bases). Germline values: CDR1 DFQATT, CDR2 SNEGSKA (reference sequence). This CDR3 region has 13 residues. The V and J ends lost 5 bases and 3 bases respectively, with 12 bases between them. The sequenced part of the CDR3 DNA is TGCAGTGCTGGGGGGGCCAGGACAGATACG. Translation gives CSAGGARTDT. The entire CDR3 protein is CSAGGARTDTQYF.

In regard to this clone: The read comes to an end 3 residues before the CDR3 does, leaving the germline J gene to fill in the end. The chain has TRBV4-1 and TRBJ2-3; 9 positions agree with TRBD1. Germline CDR1 and CDR2: MGHRA and YSYEKL. V was pared by 1 base and J by 2 bases, with 4 bases of the junction left unmatched. The CDR3 length is 16 residues. The CDR3 loop reads CASSQGQGENTDTQYF. Incomplete CDR3 DNA: TGCGCCAGCAGCCAAGGACAGGGGGAGAACACAGATACG.

Comments on this clone: The observed sequence ends 3 residues before the CDR3 terminus, with the missing tail filled in from the germline J gene. J is TRBJ2-7 and V is TRBV2, with a tentative D call TRBD2 (6 bases). The germline gives CDR1 SNHLY, CDR2 FYNNEI. V lost 6 bases and J lost 2, with 11 bases in between. This CDR3 is built from 13 residues. Here the CDR3 reads CASRARGPYEQYF. The sequenced part of the CDR3 DNA is TGTGCCAGCAGGGCGCGGGGACCCTACGAG.

Note on this clone: The read finishes 3 residues shy of the CDR3 end, and the germline J gene is used to complete it. The chain couples TRBV20-1 to TRBJ1-5; a weak D match, TRBD1 (6 bases). Per germline, CDR1 DFQATT and CDR2 SNEGSKA (reference sequence). V lost 6 bases and J 1 base, leaving 10 bases between the germline ends. This CDR3 contains 13 residues. Incomplete CDR3 DNA: TGCAGTGCCCGAACAGGGAGCAATCAGCCC. Amino acids: CSARTGSNQP. The complete CDR3 sequence is CSARTGSNQPQHF.

With regard to this clone: The CDR3 end is not reached by the read, which stops 3 residues before it; the germline J gene fills it in. This chain uses TRBV7-2 with TRBJ1-2; no definite D call. Germline CDR1 reads SGHTA; CDR2 reads FQGNSA. The CDR3 is 12 amino acids. V was clipped by 5 bases and J by 7 bases, with 11 bases between them. The sequenced part of the CDR3 DNA is TGTGCCAGCAGCCCCGAACGGGGTGGC. Protein product: CASSPERGG. The CDR3 as a whole reads CASSPERGGYTF.

Remarks on this clone: The read ends 3 residues early relative to the CDR3; the germline J gene fills the gap. This chain links TRBV5-1 with TRBJ2-2; D ambiguous. The CDR3 is 15 residues long. Germline CDR1 and CDR2: SGHRS and YFSETQ. The sequenced CDR3 bases are TGCGCCAGCAGCTTGGGAACGGTCGCCAATTCACCG. Translation: CASSLGTVANSP. The whole CDR3 protein is CASSLGTVANSPLFF. The whole variable domain, remainder taken from reference TRBV5-1 and TRBJ2-2, is KAGVTQTPRYLIKTRGQQVTLSCSPISGHRSVSWYQQTPGQGLQFLFEYFSETQRNKGNFPGRFSGRQFSNSRSEMNVSTLELGDSALYLCASSLGTVANSPLFFGEGSRLTVL.

A note on this clone: The CDR3 goes on 3 residues after the read ends, and that part is filled in from the germline J gene. The chain carries TRBV6-1 and TRBJ2-1; possible D gene TRBD1, 7 bases. The V and J ends lost 2 bases and 5 bases respectively, with 16 bases between them. Germline V CDR1 and CDR2: MNHNS, SASEGT. The CDR3 extends over 16 amino acids. The part of the CDR3 DNA that was read is TGTGCCAGCAGTGAACGTCCACAGGGGAGGAACAATGAG. The encoded protein is CASSERPQGRNNE. The full CDR3 sequence reads CASSERPQGRNNEQFF.

As regards this clone: Sequencing ends 3 residues short of the CDR3 end; the germline J gene provides the rest. This chain uses TRBV11-2 with TRBJ2-3, with D maybe TRBD1 (5 bases). V lost 1 base and J lost 5, with 10 bases in between. There are 14 residues in the CDR3. The V gene's germline CDR1 is SGHAT and CDR2 FQNNGV. This chain's CDR3 is CASSLGQGEDTQYF. The sequenced part of the CDR3 DNA is TGTGCCAGCAGCTTAGGCCAGGGTGAAGATACG.

Note on this clone: Coverage ceases 3 residues before the CDR3 finishes, and the germline J gene fills in the end. The V gene is TRBV5-1, the J gene TRBJ1-1; 7 nucleotides line up with TRBD1. CDR1 is SGHRS and CDR2 is YFSETQ in the germline V gene. CDR3 length equals 13 residues. V gave up 2 bases and J gave up 3 bases; unmatched junction bases: 1. Incomplete CDR3 DNA: TGCGCCAGCAGCTTCCAGGGGGACACTGAA. It specifies CASSFQGDTE. The complete CDR3 sequence is CASSFQGDTEAFF. Supplemented by reference TRBV5-1 and TRBJ1-1, the full variable domain reads KAGVTQTPRYLIKTRGQQVTLSCSPISGHRSVSWYQQTPGQGLQFLFEYFSETQRNKGNFPGRFSGRQFSNSRSEMNVSTLELGDSALYLCASSFQGDTEAFFGQGTRLTVV.